The 9 T cell receptor beta chains below were found in one sample sequenced in a study of blood T cell repertoires in COVID-19. The repertoire was sequenced with immunoSEQ multiplex PCR; TCRdb's copy has only in-frame clones and lacks some. The table lists some 120,000 clones, 70% to 80% of them singletons. Sequenced sample: peripheral blood. Receptors originate from a human donor in a cohort sampled during active COVID-19.

This clone was seen more than once but under ten times. This chain connects TRBV10-3 to TRBJ2-7, with a tentative D call TRBD1 (5 bases). The CDR3 is 14 amino acids. Germline V gives CDR1 ENHRY, CDR2 SYGVKD. Trimming removed 2 bases at V and 1 base at J, with 9 bases between. CDR3: CAISETAGSYEQYF. The CDR3 coding sequence is TGTGCCATCAGTGAGACTGCAGGGTCCTACGAGCAGTACTTC.

The V gene is TRBV27, the J gene TRBJ2-1; 7 nucleotides line up with TRBD1. J was trimmed by 6 bases and V by 6 bases; bases with no gene match: 17. The length of the CDR3 is 17 residues. The germline gives CDR1 MNHEY, CDR2 SMNVEV (reference sequence). CDR3 sequence (DNA): TGTGCCAGCAGCCTAAAAGGACAGGTGATAATTGGCAATGAGCAGTTCTTC. As protein: CASSLKGQVIIGNEQFF.

J is TRBJ2-7 and V is TRBV2; 8 bases align to TRBD1. The J segment lost 5 bases and the V segment lost 8 bases, leaving 11 bases of the junction unmatched. CDR1 and CDR2 (germline): SNHLY, FYNNEI. The CDR3 runs 14 residues. The CDR3 loop reads CASGRTRGLNEQYF. In DNA, the CDR3 is TGTGCCAGCGGAAGGACCAGGGGGCTCAACGAGCAGTACTTC.

V is TRBV7-2 and J is TRBJ1-4; perhaps TRBD1 as D (6 bases). V was pared by 5 bases and J by 6 bases, with 16 bases between. The germline gives CDR1 SGHTA, CDR2 FQGNSA. The CDR3 covers 15 residues. The CDR3 bases are TGTGCCAGCAGCCAAATTAACGCAGGGGATGAAAAACTGTTTTTT. It encodes CASSQINAGDEKLFF.

This clone was seen a handful of times. The V call is TRBV27, the J call TRBJ2-1; 10 bases match TRBD2. V shed 8 bases, J shed 4 bases, and the junction held 5 bases outside the gene matches. Germline lookup yields CDR1 MNHEY and CDR2 SMNVEV (reference sequence). The CDR3 runs to 14 residues. The DNA for the CDR3 is TGTGCCAGCGCCCTAGCGGGAGCGTACAATGAGCAGTTCTTC. It encodes CASALAGAYNEQFF.

V and J are TRBV4-1 and TRBJ2-7; 11 bases agree with TRBD2. CDR3 length: 14 residues. Germline-derived CDR1 and CDR2 are MGHRA and YSYEKL. V lost 4 bases and J lost 5; bases outside the gene matches: 4. The CDR3 DNA reads as TGCGCCAGCAGCCCTTTAGCGGGAGGGCACGAGCAGTACTTC. Encoded protein: CASSPLAGGHEQYF.

The chain joins TRBV9 to TRBJ1-1; D is possibly TRBD1 (5 bases). V gave up 0 bases and J gave up 6 bases, with 15 bases separating them. Per the germline V gene, CDR1 is SGDLS and CDR2 is YYNGEE. The length of the CDR3 is 15 residues. CDR3 amino acids: CASSVGIGAGSEAFF. In DNA form, the CDR3 reads TGTGCCAGCAGCGTAGGTATAGGGGCAGGGTCTGAAGCTTTCTTT.

J is TRBJ1-2 and V is TRBV5-6; TRBD1 matches at 10 bases. Per the germline V gene, CDR1 is SGHDT and CDR2 is YYEEEE. The trim removed 6 bases at V and 8 bases at J, leaving 10 bases unmatched. The CDR3 length is 14 residues. The CDR3 DNA follows: TGTGCCAGCACCTACCTGACAGGGGGCGCGGGCTACACCTTC. Encoded protein: CASTYLTGGAGYTF.

The chain employs TRBV12-3 or TRBV12-4 and TRBJ1-2; the match to TRBD1 covers 7 bases. With 4 bases clipped from V and 1 base from J, the junction kept 0 bases outside the gene matches. This CDR3 region has 13 residues. The CDR3 sequence: CASSYRGNYGYTF. CDR3 in DNA: TGTGCCAGCAGTTACAGGGGTAACTATGGCTACACCTTC.